This record covers a single T cell receptor beta chain. This specimen belongs to a study of control samples from healthy donors and cancer patients. Germline assignment: CDR1 MNHEY and CDR2 SMNVEV (reference sequence). This CDR3 comprises 13 residues. Deletions cut 0 bases from V and 6 bases from J, with 6 bases between. Clones were sequenced by immunoSEQ multiplex PCR, and TCRdb holds only the in-frame ones, with some missing. The sample includes about 130,000 clones, about 95% of them seen just once. This TCR came from a man aged 25-45 years in good health. Source material: blood. The chain carries TRBV27 and TRBJ1-5; D uncertain. DNA for the CDR3: TGTGCCAGCAGTTTATCGGTTCGTCAGCCCCAGCATTTT. Its protein is CASSLSVRQPQHF.